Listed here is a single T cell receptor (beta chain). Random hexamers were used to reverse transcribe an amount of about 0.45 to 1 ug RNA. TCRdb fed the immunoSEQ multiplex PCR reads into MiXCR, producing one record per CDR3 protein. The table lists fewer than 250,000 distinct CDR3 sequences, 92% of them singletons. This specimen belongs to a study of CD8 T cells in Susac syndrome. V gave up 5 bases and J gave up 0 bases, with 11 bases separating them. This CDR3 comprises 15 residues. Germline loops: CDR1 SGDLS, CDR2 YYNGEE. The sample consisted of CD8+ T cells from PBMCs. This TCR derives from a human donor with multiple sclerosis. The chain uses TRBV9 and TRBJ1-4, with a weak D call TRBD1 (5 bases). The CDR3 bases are TGTGCCAGCAGGCGAGGGGTCGCAACTAATGAAAAACTGTTTTTT. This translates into CASRRGVATNEKLFF.